What follows are 25 T cell receptor beta chains derived from one specimen sequenced in a study of shared T cell receptors in the human thymus. Using immunoSEQ multiplex PCR, the repertoire was profiled, and TCRdb retains in-frame clones only, with some absent. The data show about 540,000 clones, roughly 74% seen once. This sample was also put to use in a study of human thymus T cells.

Sequences were obtained from thymocytes. The receptors here all came from a boy younger than two with a congenital heart defect.

The chain joins TRBV28 to TRBJ2-7; the D is unclear. Trimming took off 7 bases at V and 6 bases at J, with 19 bases between the two ends. The V gene's germline CDR1 is MDHEN and CDR2 SYDVKM. The CDR3 has 14 residues. CDR3 in amino acids: CASTNFSAYSEQYF. CDR3 nucleotide sequence: TGTGCCAGCACCAACTTTTCCGCCTACTCCGAGCAGTACTTC.

The chain is built from TRBV11-2 and TRBJ2-1; TRBD2 might be the D (5 bases). V lost 2 bases and J 6 bases, leaving 17 bases between the germline ends. Looked up from germline, CDR1 is SGHAT and CDR2 is FQNNGV. This CDR3 has 16 amino acids. The CDR3 coding sequence is TGTGCCAGCAGCTTATACGGGGTAGGGTTGGTCAATGAGCAGTTCTTC. Residues: CASSLYGVGLVNEQFF.

The chain carries TRBV4-3 and TRBJ2-7, with a possible D match to TRBD1 (6 bases). The germline V and J ends were trimmed by 0 bases and 3 bases, with 15 bases remaining between them. CDR3 length: 16 residues. CDR1 and CDR2 (germline): LGHNA, YSLEER. The CDR3 DNA reads as TGCGCCAGCAGCCAAGATAGGTCAGGGGATGGCTACGAGCAGTACTTC. Translating gives CASSQDRSGDGYEQYF.

The gene calls are TRBV19 and TRBJ2-4, with a possible D match to TRBD1 (5 bases). Trimming cost V 1 base and J 2 bases, with 12 bases left between them. CDR1 and CDR2 (germline): LNHDA, SQIVND (reference sequence). The length of the CDR3 is 16 residues. CDR3 sequence (DNA): TGTGCCAGTAGTATAGGTTCAGGGATGTCCAAAAACATTCAGTACTTC. Residues: CASSIGSGMSKNIQYF. Variable domain in full (rest from reference TRBV19 and TRBJ2-4): DGGITQSPKYLFRKEGQNVTLSCEQNLNHDAMYWYRQDPGQGLRLIYYSQIVNDFQKGDIAEGYSVSREKKESFPLTVTSAQKNPTAFYLCASSIGSGMSKNIQYFGAGTRLSVL.

The rearrangement links TRBV30 to TRBJ2-7; TRBD2 might be the D (6 bases). The V and J ends lost 3 bases and 3 bases respectively, with 15 bases between them. The CDR3 is 14 residues long. Germline V gene lookup returns CDR1 GTSNPN and CDR2 SVGIG (reference sequence). CDR3 coding DNA: TGTGCCTGGAGCTTGGAGGGCAAGGACTACGAGCAGTACTTC. Protein sequence: CAWSLEGKDYEQYF.

CDR3 sequence reads: CASTHRGHYEQYF. The CDR3 bases are TGTGCCAGTACCCACAGGGGGCATTACGAGCAGTACTTC. The rearrangement joins TRBV19 to TRBJ2-7, with TRBD1 matching 9 bases. The CDR3 is made up of 13 amino acids. Germline CDR1 reads LNHDA; CDR2 reads SQIVND (reference sequence). With 7 bases clipped from V and 4 bases from J, the junction kept 5 bases outside the gene matches.

The V gene is TRBV28, the J gene TRBJ2-7, with 9 bases identical to TRBD2. Trimming cost V 6 bases and J 6 bases; bases outside gene matches: 18. The CDR3 is made up of 17 amino acids. The germline V gene encodes CDR1 MDHEN and CDR2 SYDVKM. The CDR3 bases are TGTGCCAGCAGGCTCGTTCATAGCGGGGGCCGGGCATCCGAGCAGTACTTC. Its protein is CASRLVHSGGRASEQYF.

This clone has more than one count but fewer than ten. Written as DNA, the CDR3 is TGTGCCAGCAGTTTAGTTGGGACAGGACCCTACGAGCAGTACTTC. Translating gives CASSLVGTGPYEQYF. The rearrangement uses TRBV27 and TRBJ2-7; 8 bases are a match to TRBD1. The V and J ends lost 2 bases and 2 bases, in that order; junction bases with no gene match: 5. The CDR3 sequence is 15 residues long. Per germline, CDR1 MNHEY and CDR2 SMNVEV (reference sequence).

The chain has TRBV4-3 and TRBJ2-5, with a weak D call TRBD2 (6 bases). CDR1 and CDR2 from the germline V gene are LGHNA and YSLEER. This CDR3 is built from 16 residues. The germline V and J ends were trimmed by 0 bases and 0 bases, with 11 bases remaining between them. CDR3 in amino acids: CASSQDRAGNQETQYF. CDR3 bases: TGCGCCAGCAGCCAAGACCGGGCGGGGAACCAAGAGACCCAGTACTTC.

The table lists this clone with a few counts. The chain uses TRBV21-1 and TRBJ2-7; the listed D gene, TRBD2, was not tested against the DNA. TRBV21-1 is shown as a pseudogene. The CDR3 totals 13 residues. The CDR3 sequence is CASRTSAAYEQYF. CDR3 DNA sequence: TGTGCCAGCAGGACTAGCGCTGCCTACGAGCAGTACTTC.

J is TRBJ2-7 and V is TRBV5-6; D might be TRBD1 (6 bases). The V gene's germline CDR1 is SGHDT and CDR2 YYEEEE. The CDR3 totals 15 residues. V lost 0 bases, J lost 4 bases, and 14 bases lay in between. For the CDR3, the DNA is TGTGCCAGCAGCTTGGTGCAGCGGACAGCTTACGAGCAGTACTTC. Its translation: CASSLVQRTAYEQYF. The full variable domain, completed using reference TRBV5-6 and TRBJ2-7, is DAGVTQSPTHLIKTRGQQVTLRCSPKSGHDTVSWYQQALGQGPQFIFQYYEEEERQRGNFPDRFSGHQFPNYSSELNVNALLLGDSALYLCASSLVQRTAYEQYFGPGTRLTVT.

This clone was observed a few times. CDR3 bases: TGTGCCAGTAGTATGGGCACAGGGAGAACCGGGGAGCTGTTTTTT. Translated, it gives CASSMGTGRTGELFF. The genes are TRBV19 and TRBJ2-2, with D perhaps matching TRBD1 (6 bases). The CDR3 spans 15 residues. Germline V gene lookup returns CDR1 LNHDA and CDR2 SQIVND (reference sequence). V dropped 3 bases and J dropped 5 bases, with 13 bases sitting between them.

This rearrangement joins TRBV6-6 to TRBJ2-2; D unclear. Germline V gene lookup returns CDR1 MNHNY and CDR2 SVGAGI (reference sequence). The CDR3 length is 12 residues. V shed 4 bases and J shed 10 bases, with 10 bases lying between them. The chain's CDR3 is CASSLTLVELFF. CDR3 nucleotides: TGTGCCAGCAGTTTGACTCTCGTGGAGCTGTTTTTT.

This clone was detected a few times. The chain employs TRBV20-1 and TRBJ2-1; no reliable D call. The CDR3 totals 11 residues. The germline gives CDR1 DFQATT, CDR2 SNEGSKA (reference sequence). V shed 0 bases and J shed 8 bases, with 5 bases lying between them. CDR3 DNA: TGCAGTGCTAGAGATCGGGATGAGCAGTTCTTC. Encoded protein: CSARDRDEQFF.

The CDR3 sequence is CASSLSAGAPYEQYF. The CDR3 DNA reads TGTGCCAGCAGTTTATCGGCAGGGGCTCCCTACGAGCAGTACTTC. The V call is TRBV27, the J call TRBJ2-7; maybe TRBD1 (6 bases). Trimming stripped 0 bases from V and 2 bases from J, with 11 bases between. Germline loops: CDR1 MNHEY, CDR2 SMNVEV (reference sequence). The CDR3 is made up of 15 amino acids.

This clone appeared a few times. The chain employs TRBV10-2 and TRBJ2-7, with TRBD2 identical over 11 bases. CDR1 is WSHSY and CDR2 is SAAADI in the germline V gene. V trimming: 4 bases; J trimming: 3 bases; junction bases outside the gene matches: 17. The CDR3 is made up of 19 amino acids. CDR3 sequence: CASSVRKLAGVGILYEQYF. In nucleotides, the CDR3 is TGCGCCAGCAGTGTTCGCAAACTAGCGGGAGTAGGGATCCTCTACGAGCAGTACTTC.

The V and J genes are TRBV28 and TRBJ1-2; 9 bases match TRBD1. The CDR3 spans 15 residues. Losses at the gene ends were 3 bases for V and 4 bases for J; bases not matched to a gene: 6. Germline CDR1 and CDR2: MDHEN and SYDVKM. CDR3 region: CASSLDRGRGYGYTF. The CDR3 bases are TGTGCCAGCAGTTTGGACAGGGGCCGGGGCTATGGCTACACCTTC.

V is TRBV30 and J is TRBJ1-1; TRBD1 matches at 7 bases. This CDR3 is 13 amino acids long. Germline lookup yields CDR1 GTSNPN and CDR2 SVGIG (reference sequence). J lost 0 bases, V lost 5 bases, and 3 bases had no gene match. CDR3 nucleotide sequence: TGTGCCTGGCGCAGGGGGATGAACACTGAAGCTTTCTTT. This sequence encodes CAWRRGMNTEAFF.

This chain joins TRBV29-1 and TRBJ2-7; 10 bases are shared with TRBD1. The germline gives CDR1 SQVTM, CDR2 ANQGSEA. The CDR3 runs to 15 residues. Trimming took 3 bases from V and 3 from J; bases not matched to a gene: 8. CDR3: CSVDLGTGEGYEQYF. For the CDR3, the DNA is TGCAGCGTTGACCTTGGGACAGGGGAGGGCTACGAGCAGTACTTC.

CDR3 coding DNA: TGTGCCAGCAGTGGAGGTATTAGCTATGGCTACACCTTC. This gives the protein CASSGGISYGYTF. The gene calls are TRBV2 and TRBJ1-2; no reliable D call. Germline V gives CDR1 SNHLY, CDR2 FYNNEI. With 4 bases removed from V and 4 bases from J, the gap between germline ends came to 10 bases. The CDR3 loop spans 13 amino acids.

The chain combines TRBV6-6 with TRBJ2-5, with 8 bases that match TRBD2. The ends lost 5 bases at V and 1 base at J; junction bases unmatched: 6. In germline, CDR1 is MNHNY, CDR2 SVGAGI (reference sequence). This CDR3 spans 15 amino acids. This CDR3 is CASSPGTSPQETQYF. CDR3 bases: TGTGCCAGCAGTCCCGGGACTAGTCCCCAAGAGACCCAGTACTTC.

The CDR3 is CASSSVAGLTDTQYF. The CDR3 DNA reads TGTGCCAGCAGCTCTGTGGCAGGGCTAACAGATACGCAGTATTTT. The V call is TRBV5-6, the J call TRBJ2-3; TRBD1 might be the D (5 bases). Germline V gene lookup returns CDR1 SGHDT and CDR2 YYEEEE. The CDR3 extends over 15 amino acids. V lost 3 bases to trimming and J lost 3 bases, with 14 bases between them.

The gene calls are TRBV19 and TRBJ1-2; D is perhaps TRBD1 (6 bases). The CDR3 sequence is 16 residues long. Germline CDR1 is LNHDA and CDR2 is SQIVND (reference sequence). V shed 6 bases and J shed 3 bases, with 20 bases lying between them. CDR3 sequence reads: CASRPTGGAMDYGYTF. DNA of the CDR3: TGTGCCAGTAGACCAACGGGGGGCGCAATGGACTATGGCTACACCTTC.

This chain connects TRBV28 to TRBJ2-7; D perhaps matches TRBD2 (6 bases). Germline assignment: CDR1 MDHEN and CDR2 SYDVKM. V gave up 6 bases and J gave up 5 bases, with 20 bases separating them. This CDR3 contains 15 residues. The CDR3 nucleotides read TGTGCCAGCAGCAGCCCGGGACTCCGATACCACGAGCAGTACTTC. Translation gives CASSSPGLRYHEQYF.

This chain joins TRBV6-4 and TRBJ2-1, with 9 bases matching TRBD1. The germline CDR1 and CDR2 sequences are MRHNA and SNTAGT. The ends lost 3 bases at V and 4 bases at J; junction bases unmatched: 7. This CDR3 contains 16 residues. The CDR3 coding sequence is TGTGCCAGCAGTGAAAGTCTGGGGACAGGGTACAATGAGCAGTTCTTC. This sequence encodes CASSESLGTGYNEQFF.